One sample yielded the 24 T cell receptor beta chains listed below, sequenced in a study of shared clonotypes between healthy human individuals. Here immunoSEQ multiplex PCR was the method, and the copy in TCRdb shows in-frame clones only, minus some. Of under 1,100,000 clones detected, around 76% appear once; the ten largest clones hold 1.4% to 1.5%. The sample taken for sequencing was memory CD4+ T cells sorted from blood. The subset was: CD45RA-negative fraction. These TCRs come from a man aged 18 to 35 in good health.

The table lists this clone with a count of one. This may arise from a read error, as a much more abundant clone is one base away. The chain links TRBV11-3 to TRBJ2-3, with unresolved D. The CDR3 consists of 12 residues. Per germline, CDR1 SGHNT and CDR2 YENEEA. The V gene lost 3 bases and the J gene lost 2 bases, with 3 bases spanning the gap. DNA for the CDR3: TGTGCCAGCAGCTTCGACACAGATACGCAGTATTTT. Its translation: CASSFDTDTQYF.

The V and J genes are TRBV5-1 and TRBJ1-4, with D tentatively TRBD1 (6 bases). CDR3 length: 16 amino acids. V lost 2 bases, J lost 3 bases, and 14 bases lay in between. Germline V lookup: CDR1 SGHRS, CDR2 YFSETQ. This chain's CDR3 is CASSFQKGGANEKLFF. Written as DNA, the CDR3 is TGCGCCAGCAGCTTCCAGAAAGGGGGGGCTAATGAAAAACTGTTTTTT.

The chain recombines TRBV6-6 with TRBJ2-1; D may be TRBD2 (5 bases). Germline V gene sequence: CDR1 MNHNY, CDR2 SVGAGI (reference sequence). This CDR3 has 15 amino acids. With 6 bases removed from V and 0 bases from J, the gap between germline ends came to 12 bases. CDR3 coding DNA: TGTGCCAGCAGCAGGACCGCGGGCTCCTACAATGAGCAGTTCTTC. Encoded protein: CASSRTAGSYNEQFF.

The J gene is TRBJ2-1, the V gene TRBV4-1; the match to TRBD1 covers 8 bases. The CDR3 length is 15 residues. V shed 6 bases and J 3 bases; nucleotides not matched to a gene: 7. Germline V gives CDR1 MGHRA, CDR2 YSYEKL. CDR3 in DNA: TGCGCCAGCAGGCTCACAGGGGGAGTCTACAATGAGCAGTTCTTC. This encodes CASRLTGGVYNEQFF.

The chain recombines TRBV28 with TRBJ2-2, with 7 bases that match TRBD2. Per the germline V gene, CDR1 is MDHEN and CDR2 is SYDVKM. Losses at the gene ends were 7 bases for V and 8 bases for J; bases not matched to a gene: 16. The CDR3 covers 16 residues. The CDR3, as DNA: TGTGCCAGCACCTCGTCCGGGGACTACTTGGCGGGGGAGCTGTTTTTT. The encoded protein is CASTSSGDYLAGELFF.

V usage is TRBV6-6 and J usage is TRBJ2-7; a weak D match, TRBD1 (5 bases). Between the trimmed V and J ends, which lost 8 bases and 2 bases, there was a span of 19 bases. The CDR3 contains 15 residues. Per germline, CDR1 MNHNY and CDR2 SVGAGI (reference sequence). The CDR3 DNA is TGTGCCAGCGGCGACTCCCCAGGGCGAACCTACGAGCAGTACTTC. Translation: CASGDSPGRTYEQYF.

The rearrangement links TRBV9 to TRBJ2-1, with a possible D match to TRBD2 (6 bases). The CDR3 sequence is 13 residues long. Germline CDR1 reads SGDLS; CDR2 reads YYNGEE. V dropped 0 bases and J dropped 9 bases, with 10 bases sitting between them. CDR3 DNA: TGTGCCAGCAGCGTAGGCGGGGCCGGTGAGCAGTTCTTC. This gives the protein CASSVGGAGEQFF.

The chain recombines TRBV6-1 with TRBJ2-3, with a weak D call TRBD2 (5 bases). This CDR3 is 12 amino acids long. In germline, CDR1 is MNHNS, CDR2 SASEGT. Trimming removed 4 bases from V and 10 bases from J, with 12 bases in between. DNA of the CDR3: TGTGCCAGCAGTGTATTGGACTCGCCGCAGTATTTT. Protein product: CASSVLDSPQYF.

The J gene is TRBJ1-2, the V gene TRBV5-1; D is uncertain. V was pared by 3 bases and J by 3 bases, with 18 bases between. Per the germline V gene, CDR1 is SGHRS and CDR2 is YFSETQ. The CDR3 is 16 amino acids. This CDR3 reads CASSSHMGGGYYGYTF. The DNA of the CDR3 is TGCGCCAGCAGCTCGCATATGGGAGGTGGCTACTATGGCTACACCTTC.

The chain has TRBV30 and TRBJ1-3, with D possibly TRBD1 on 5 matching bases. The CDR3 covers 17 residues. The V gene lost 3 bases and the J gene lost 0 bases, with 18 bases spanning the gap. Germline V CDR1 and CDR2: GTSNPN, SVGIG (reference sequence). CDR3 protein: CAWSAGGDPLSGNTIYF. The CDR3 DNA follows: TGTGCCTGGAGCGCCGGGGGGGACCCACTCTCTGGAAACACCATATATTTT.

This chain uses TRBV5-3 with TRBJ2-1, with D hard to call. TRBV5-3 is recorded as an ORF, its role being uncertain. The CDR3 runs to 15 residues. The V gene lost 0 bases and the J gene lost 0 bases, with 7 bases spanning the gap. The CDR3 is CARSLAADSYNEQFF. CDR3 bases: TGTGCCAGAAGCTTGGCGGCGGACTCCTACAATGAGCAGTTCTTC.

The chain carries TRBV10-3 and TRBJ1-1; weak D call: TRBD1 (5 bases). The V end was cut by 4 bases, the J end by 11 bases, with 23 bases between. This CDR3 region has 15 residues. CDR1 is ENHRY and CDR2 is SYGVKD in the germline V gene. CDR3 sequence: CAISGAPPGVVWAFF. The DNA for the CDR3 is TGTGCCATCAGTGGTGCCCCCCCGGGGGTGGTTTGGGCTTTCTTT.

V usage is TRBV18 and J usage is TRBJ2-7; no reliable D call. The V and J ends lost 3 bases and 7 bases respectively, with 13 bases between them. The germline V gene has CDR1 KGHSH and CDR2 LQKENI. There are 13 residues in the CDR3. The CDR3 loop reads CASSPTRLWEQYF. DNA of the CDR3: TGTGCCAGCTCACCGACCAGGCTTTGGGAGCAGTACTTC.

The chain is built from TRBV5-1 and TRBJ1-6, with 8 nucleotides matching TRBD1. Per germline, CDR1 SGHRS and CDR2 YFSETQ. This CDR3 contains 15 residues. V lost 2 bases, J lost 8 bases, and 6 bases stayed unmatched. CDR3 loop: CASSFGQGVDSPLHF. The CDR3 DNA reads TGCGCCAGCAGCTTTGGACAGGGAGTCGATTCACCCCTCCACTTT.

The rearrangement uses TRBV15 and TRBJ2-5; D assignment may be TRBD1 or TRBD2 (5 bases each). V lost 3 bases and J 5 bases, leaving 10 bases between the germline ends. Per the germline V gene, CDR1 is LNHNV and CDR2 is YYDKDF (reference sequence). There are 13 residues in the CDR3. CDR3 bases: TGTGCCACCAGCAGGGGGGACGGGGAGACCCAGTACTTC. This encodes CATSRGDGETQYF.

This clone was seen only a few times. DNA of the CDR3: TGTGCCAGCAGCTTAGCGTTTACCGCCAGGTTCAATCAGCCCCAGCATTTT. Amino acids: CASSLAFTARFNQPQHF. The chain combines TRBV7-8 with TRBJ1-5, with no clear D. V shed 0 bases and J shed 3 bases, with 15 bases lying between them. Germline-derived CDR1 and CDR2 are SGHVS and FQNEAQ. The CDR3 is made up of 17 amino acids.

This chain links TRBV9 with TRBJ2-7, with D hard to call. V was clipped by 3 bases and J by 1 base, with 14 bases between them. This CDR3 spans 15 amino acids. Germline V lookup: CDR1 SGDLS, CDR2 YYNGEE. Here the CDR3 reads CASSAGRAWSYEQYF. In nucleotides, the CDR3 is TGTGCCAGCAGCGCAGGCCGAGCGTGGTCCTACGAGCAGTACTTC.

CDR3 residues: CASSESRNSHEQYF. The CDR3 coding sequence is TGTGCCAGCAGTGAAAGTAGGAATTCCCACGAGCAGTACTTC. This sequence joins TRBV6-1 and TRBJ2-7, with D unclear. Germline V CDR1 and CDR2: MNHNS, SASEGT. Deletions cut 2 bases from V and 5 bases from J, with 13 bases between. The length of the CDR3 is 14 residues.

V gene TRBV11-3 combines with J gene TRBJ2-3, with TRBD1 matching over 11 bases. The germline V gene encodes CDR1 SGHNT and CDR2 YENEEA. V was pared by 6 bases and J by 2 bases, with 10 bases of the junction left unmatched. This CDR3 is built from 17 residues. The CDR3 nucleotides read TGTGCCAGCAGTACCGGGACAGGGGGATCATCCACAGATACGCAGTATTTT. This encodes CASSTGTGGSSTDTQYF.

Worth noting for this clone: Different DNA sequences within this sample yield the same CDR3. The chain uses TRBV11-2 and TRBJ2-7; D possibly corresponds to TRBD2 (6 bases). Germline V gives CDR1 SGHAT, CDR2 FQNNGV. The CDR3 sequence is 14 residues long. The V gene lost 0 bases and the J gene lost 3 bases, with 9 bases spanning the gap. CDR3 protein: CASSLDRGVYEQYF. CDR3 DNA: TGTGCCAGCAGCTTAGACCGCGGGGTCTACGAGCAGTACTTC.

The chain has TRBV5-1 and TRBJ2-1; 9 bases agree with TRBD2. This CDR3 spans 16 amino acids. V shed 0 bases and J 6 bases; nucleotides not matched to a gene: 7. Germline values: CDR1 SGHRS, CDR2 YFSETQ. In DNA, the CDR3 is TGCGCCAGCAGCTTGGCGGCGGGAGGGCTAAGCAATGAGCAGTTCTTC. Translated, it gives CASSLAAGGLSNEQFF.

V and J are TRBV5-1 and TRBJ1-4; D not resolved. The V and J ends lost 4 bases and 0 bases respectively, with 13 bases between them. This CDR3 is 16 amino acids long. Germline V lookup: CDR1 SGHRS, CDR2 YFSETQ. The CDR3 sequence: CASSPLLGSTNEKLFF. The CDR3 bases are TGCGCCAGCAGCCCCCTACTTGGGTCAACTAATGAAAAACTGTTTTTT.

The genes are TRBV6-5 and TRBJ1-5; D uncertain. V shed 4 bases and J shed 0 bases, with 13 bases lying between them. Germline CDR1 and CDR2: MNHEY and SVGAGI. There are 16 residues in the CDR3. CDR3 loop: CASSFGQPNSNQPQHF. DNA for the CDR3: TGTGCCAGCAGTTTCGGGCAACCGAATAGCAATCAGCCCCAGCATTTT.

This chain links TRBV7-2 with TRBJ2-1; D remains ambiguous. Deletions cut 1 base from V and 4 bases from J, with 8 bases between. Germline values: CDR1 SGHTA, CDR2 FQGNSA. The CDR3 runs 14 residues. CDR3 residues: CASSLGAQYNEQFF. The CDR3 region has the DNA TGTGCCAGCAGCTTAGGAGCACAGTACAATGAGCAGTTCTTC.